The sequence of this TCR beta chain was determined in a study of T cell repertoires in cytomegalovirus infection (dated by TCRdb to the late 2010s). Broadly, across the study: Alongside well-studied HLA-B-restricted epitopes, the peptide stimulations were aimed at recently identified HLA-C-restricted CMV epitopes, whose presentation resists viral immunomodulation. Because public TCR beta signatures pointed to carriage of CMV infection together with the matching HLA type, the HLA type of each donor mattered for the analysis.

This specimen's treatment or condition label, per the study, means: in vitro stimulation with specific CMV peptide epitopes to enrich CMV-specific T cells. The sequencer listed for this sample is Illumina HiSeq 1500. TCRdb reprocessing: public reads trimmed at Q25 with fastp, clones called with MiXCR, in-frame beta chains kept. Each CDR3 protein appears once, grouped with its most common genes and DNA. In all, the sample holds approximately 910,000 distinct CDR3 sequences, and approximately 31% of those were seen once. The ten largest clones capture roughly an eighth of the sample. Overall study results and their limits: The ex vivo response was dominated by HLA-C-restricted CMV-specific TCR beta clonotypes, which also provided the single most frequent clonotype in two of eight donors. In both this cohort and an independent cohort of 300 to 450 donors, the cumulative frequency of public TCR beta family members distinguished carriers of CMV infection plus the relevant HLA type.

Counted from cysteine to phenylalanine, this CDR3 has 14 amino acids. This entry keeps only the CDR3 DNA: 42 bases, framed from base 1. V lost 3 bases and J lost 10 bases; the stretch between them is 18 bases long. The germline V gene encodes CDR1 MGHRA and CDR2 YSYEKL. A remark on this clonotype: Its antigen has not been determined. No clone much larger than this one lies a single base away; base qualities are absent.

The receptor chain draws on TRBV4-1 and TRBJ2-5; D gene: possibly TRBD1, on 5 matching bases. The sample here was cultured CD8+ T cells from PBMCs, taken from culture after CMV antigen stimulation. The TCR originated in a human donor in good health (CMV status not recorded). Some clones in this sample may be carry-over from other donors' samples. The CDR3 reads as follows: CASSQGYQGQDQYF. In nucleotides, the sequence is TGCGCCAGCAGCCAGGGGTACCAAGGACAAGACCAGTACTTC.